Described below is a single T cell receptor beta chain sequence and its context. The target antigen is unknown. Germline and junction disagree at one end, which may indicate a read error. Tregs were sorted as CD4+CD25+CD127-/low cells. Notes on the study in general: The larger cohort examined one V-J beta rearrangement, not whole repertoires. Tumor memory CD4+ T cell TCR gene usage clustered with blood and lymph node memory CD4+ cells and lymph node naive CD4+ cells. Tumor Tregs overlapped most with tumor, then blood, naive CD4+ cells.

The germline gives CDR1 MNHNS, CDR2 SASEGT. CDR3 length equals 15 residues. Constant-region reverse primers amplified full-length variable regions, followed by semi-nested Nested Universal Primer A PCR. Via MiXCR, TCRdb re-called the 5' RACE reads, giving one row per CDR3 protein. The sample carries over 40,000 distinct CDR3 sequences, about a fifth recorded once. The rearrangement uses TRBV6-1 and TRBJ1-1, with 7 bases lining up with TRBD1. This clonotype was sampled from a female donor with breast cancer. The sequencing input was Tregs sorted from a lymph node. The CDR3 spells CAGSARTGMNTEAFF. The CDR3 nucleotides are TGTGCCGGCAGTGCCCGGACAGGAATGAACACTGAAGCTTTCTTT.